Reported below is one TCR beta chain. The antigen is not known. The sample comes from a study of T cell responses to AZD1222 COVID-19 vaccine. Study details: Analyses pooled second doses at about 4 or about 12 weeks.

The CDR3 sequence is 15 residues long. CDR1 SGHNT and CDR2 YYREEE come from the germline V gene (reference sequence). V gave up 0 bases and J gave up 0 bases, with 8 bases separating them. Repertoires were generated with immunoSEQ multiplex PCR, while TCRdb's copy carries only in-frame clones and drops some. The repertoire holds about 92,000 clones, 70% to 90% seen once, with roughly 10% in the top ten. Study outcomes and limitations: AZD1222 recipients seropositive at baseline numbered only 5 to 7. Spike-specific TCR breadth and depth grew following two AZD1222 doses. The donor cohort was predominantly white British with a female majority, and clonal diversity may have been underestimated.

The specimen was peripheral blood, collected on day 0 of AZD1222 vaccination. The clonotype originates from an adult in good health. This chain connects TRBV5-4 to TRBJ2-3; D is uncertain. The CDR3 spells CASSLGHLSTDTQYF. The CDR3 region has the DNA TGTGCCAGCAGCTTGGGTCACCTTAGCACAGATACGCAGTATTTT.